This is a list of T cell receptor beta chains from one sample in a study of T cell responses to AZD1222 COVID-19 vaccine. Libraries were prepared by immunoSEQ multiplex PCR; TCRdb keeps only in-frame clonotypes and omits some of them. The table shows over 100,000 clones, with approximately 90% occurring only once. The sequences come from peripheral blood, collected on day 0 of AZD1222 vaccination. All receptors come from an adult in good health. CDR3s include the opening cysteine and the closing phenylalanine or tryptophan. Each record gives: D gene, clone size, V gene, J gene, CDR3 length, CDR3 DNA, CDR3 protein. A D gene is named only where the DNA matches it firmly. Only some rows state a clone size, as once, few, many or a class for expanded clones.

>TRBD1|once|TRBV7-3|TRBJ1-1|13
TGTGCCAGCAGCCCTGGGCCGGGACAGGAAGCTTTCTTT
CASSPGPGQEAFF
>TRBD1|few|TRBV6-6|TRBJ2-7|14
TGTGCCAGCAGTGCCGGGACAGCCTCCTACGAGCAGTACTTC
CASSAGTASYEQYF
>NA|NA|TRBV24-1|TRBJ2-7|13
TGTGCCACCAGTGATCCGACAGTGGCTGAGCAGTACTTC
CATSDPTVAEQYF
>NA|NA|TRBV27|TRBJ2-7|13
TGTGCCAGCAGTTTAAGAGGGGCCTACGAGCAGTACTTC
CASSLRGAYEQYF
>NA|once|TRBV7-8|TRBJ1-6|16
TGTGCCAGCAGCTTAGCGTTTAACAGAAATAATTCACCCCTCCACTTT
CASSLAFNRNNSPLHF
>NA|NA|TRBV7-3|TRBJ2-3|17
TGTGCCAGCAGTTCCCTGTTCCGGGACTCCCGCACAGATACGCAGTATTTT
CASSSLFRDSRTDTQYF
>TRBD2|NA|TRBV15|TRBJ2-1|11
TGTGCCACCAGCCGGGGGGGTGAGCAGTTCTTC
CATSRGGEQFF
>NA|NA|TRBV7-9|TRBJ1-1|13
TGTGCCAGCAGCTTATTGACAGGCACTGAAGCTTTCTTT
CASSLLTGTEAFF
>NA|NA|TRBV27|TRBJ2-2|14
TGTGCCAGCAGTCCCGGGGGGAACACCGGGGAGCTGTTTTTT
CASSPGGNTGELFF
>TRBD2|NA|TRBV5-4|TRBJ2-5|17
TGTGCCAGCAGCCTGCCTTCTAGCGGGAGGGCCGGGGAGACCCAGTACTTC
CASSLPSSGRAGETQYF
>NA|NA|TRBV6-5|TRBJ1-2|11
TGTGCCAGCAGGGCCGACGGGGGCTACACCTTC
CASRADGGYTF
>TRBD1|NA|TRBV9|TRBJ1-3|13
TGTGCCAGCAGGGGACAGTCAGAAAACACCATATATTTT
CASRGQSENTIYF
>TRBD2|NA|TRBV6-5|TRBJ2-7|15
TGTGCCAGCAGGGGACTAGCGGGAAGCTCCTACGAGCAGTACTTC
CASRGLAGSSYEQYF
>NA|NA|TRBV4-3|TRBJ1-2|15
TGCGCCAGCAGCCAGGTAGAGGGGTCTAACTATGGCTACACCTTC
CASSQVEGSNYGYTF
>TRBD1|NA|TRBV18|TRBJ2-3|15
TGTGCCAGCTCGCCCAACAGGGGTCGGACAGATACGCAGTATTTT
CASSPNRGRTDTQYF
>TRBD2|NA|TRBV18|TRBJ2-7|15
TGTGCCAGCTCGTCGGCGGGGGACGCACCCTACGAGCAGTACTTC
CASSSAGDAPYEQYF
>NA|NA|TRBV30|TRBJ1-3|15
TGTGCCTGGAGTGTAAGTCTCCTTGATGGAAACACCATATATTTT
CAWSVSLLDGNTIYF
>NA|few|TRBV5-4|TRBJ2-2|15
TGTGCCAGCAGCAGGGAGGTGGGGAGCACCGGGGAGCTGTTTTTT
CASSREVGSTGELFF
>TRBD2|NA|TRBV6-6|TRBJ2-7|24
TGTGCCAGCAGTCCGAGACAAAGAGACCCTGGGGGACTAGCGGGAGGCTCAGGGTCCTACGAGCAGTACTTC
CASSPRQRDPGGLAGGSGSYEQYF
>NA|few|TRBV6-6|TRBJ1-1|15
TGTGCCAGCAGTTATTTGGGATCCCGTAGCGGGGAAGCTTTCTTT
CASSYLGSRSGEAFF
>NA|NA|TRBV28|TRBJ1-4|14
TGTGCCAGCAGTTTTATCTCAACTAATGAAAAACTGTTTTTT
CASSFISTNEKLFF
>TRBD1|NA|TRBV6-5|TRBJ1-6|16
TGTGCCAGCAGTCACTACCGGGACAGGTCGGGTTCACCCCTCCACTTT
CASSHYRDRSGSPLHF